One T cell receptor beta chain is described in this entry. The V gene's germline CDR1 is MNHNS and CDR2 SASEGT. The CDR3 length is 13 residues. The V gene lost 3 bases and the J gene lost 6 bases, with 10 bases spanning the gap. Some clones are missing from TCRdb's copy, which holds only in-frame ones; the method was immunoSEQ multiplex PCR. This repertoire shows roughly 180,000 clones, 75% to 95% found once; its top ten account for around 2.2%. This sample is drawn from a study of control samples from healthy donors and cancer patients. The sequenced material came from blood. The chain combines TRBV6-1 with TRBJ2-3; D remains ambiguous. The clonotype was recovered from a woman aged 40 to 50 in good health. CDR3 in amino acids: CASSELGPDTQYF. CDR3 in DNA: TGTGCCAGCAGTGAGCTAGGGCCCGATACGCAGTATTTT.